This T cell receptor beta chain emerged from a study of T cells after yellow fever vaccination. TCRdb ran MiXCR on the 5' RACE reads and lists one entry per CDR3 protein. The table lists under 90,000 distinct CDR3 sequences, under 8% of them singletons. The CDR3 contains 12 residues. In germline, CDR1 is SGHAT, CDR2 FQNNGV. Trimming pared 6 bases from V and 1 base from J, leaving 7 bases between. In its sample, this clonotype was seen many times. This TCR derives from a man between 18 and 29 years old who received the YFV17D yellow fever vaccine. The sample consisted of CD8+ T cells sorted from PBMCs, taken roughly 46 days after the first yellow fever vaccination. The chain is built from TRBV11-2 and TRBJ2-7; D may be TRBD1 or TRBD2 (5 bases each). CDR3 region: CASRGPSYEQYF. The CDR3 DNA is TGTGCCAGCAGGGGACCTTCCTACGAGCAGTACTTC.